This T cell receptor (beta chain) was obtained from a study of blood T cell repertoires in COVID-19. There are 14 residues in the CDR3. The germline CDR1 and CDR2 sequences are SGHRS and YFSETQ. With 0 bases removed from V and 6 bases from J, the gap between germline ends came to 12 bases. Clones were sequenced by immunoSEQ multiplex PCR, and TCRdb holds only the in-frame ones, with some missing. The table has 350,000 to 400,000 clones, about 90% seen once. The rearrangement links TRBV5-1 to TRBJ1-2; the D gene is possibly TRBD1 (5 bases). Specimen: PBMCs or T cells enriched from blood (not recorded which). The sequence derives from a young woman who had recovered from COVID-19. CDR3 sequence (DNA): TGCGCCAGCAGCTTGGGCGGGGGATCCAATGGCTACACCTTC. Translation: CASSLGGGSNGYTF.